Below, 30 T cell receptor beta chains from the same sample are listed, as sequenced in a study of T cell responses to AZD1222 COVID-19 vaccine. The method was immunoSEQ multiplex PCR; TCRdb's version includes in-frame clones alone and lacks a portion of them. The table records about 60,000 clones, approximately 80% of them present only once. The sequences come from peripheral blood, collected on day 0 of AZD1222 vaccination. Source of these receptors: an adult in good health.

This clone came up once. The CDR3 region has the DNA TGCAGCGAGGCTAGCGACTCCTACAATGAGCAGTTCTTC. The encoded protein is CSEASDSYNEQFF. This sequence joins TRBV29-1 and TRBJ2-1; weak D call: TRBD2 (6 bases). V lost 7 bases to trimming and J lost 0 bases, with 10 bases between them. The CDR3 runs 13 residues. Looked up from germline, CDR1 is SQVTM and CDR2 is ANQGSEA.

CDR3 nucleotides: TGTGCCAGCAGCCTCGACAGGGCCAATGAGCAGTTCTTC. It codes for CASSLDRANEQFF. The V and J genes are TRBV6-5 and TRBJ2-1; 7 nucleotides align to TRBD1. The germline gives CDR1 MNHEY, CDR2 SVGAGI. The CDR3 spans 13 residues. The trim removed 6 bases at V and 6 bases at J, leaving 5 bases unmatched.

V usage is TRBV13 and J usage is TRBJ1-2, with D tentatively TRBD1 (6 bases). Trimming removed 0 bases from V and 4 bases from J, with 15 bases in between. The CDR3 length is 16 residues. CDR1 is PRHDT and CDR2 is FYEKMQ in the germline V gene (reference sequence). CDR3 loop: CASSLGPGADFYGYTF. Here the CDR3 DNA reads TGTGCCAGCAGCTTAGGCCCGGGGGCAGACTTCTATGGCTACACCTTC.

V usage is TRBV2 and J usage is TRBJ1-3, with D unresolved. CDR3 size: 14 residues. V lost 1 base and J lost 8, with 12 bases in between. CDR1 and CDR2 from the germline V gene are SNHLY and FYNNEI. For the CDR3, the DNA is TGTGCCAGCAGTGAAGGCTCTTTAGACCACACCATATATTTT. Its protein product is CASSEGSLDHTIYF. Combining the CDR3 with reference TRBV2 and TRBJ1-3 gives the whole variable domain EPEVTQTPSHQVTQMGQEVILRCVPISNHLYFYWYRQILGQKVEFLVSFYNNEISEKSEIFDDQFSVERPDGSNFTLKIRSTKLEDSAMYFCASSEGSLDHTIYFGEGSWLTVV.

The CDR3 sequence: CASSQVLAEYQETQYF. CDR3 bases: TGTGCCAGCAGCCAAGTCCTAGCGGAGTACCAAGAGACCCAGTACTTC. V is TRBV3-1 (or the pseudogene TRBV3-2) and J is TRBJ2-5; 7 positions match TRBD2. Germline-derived CDR1 and CDR2 are LGHDT and YNNKEL (reference sequence). CDR3 length: 16 residues. J gave up 0 bases and V 1 base, and 5 bases lay outside the gene matches.

The V gene is TRBV19, the J gene TRBJ1-6, with D hard to call. Germline V gene lookup returns CDR1 LNHDA and CDR2 SQIVND (reference sequence). This CDR3 has 15 residues. Trimming removed 7 bases at V and 8 bases at J, with 18 bases between. CDR3 nucleotide sequence: TGTGCCAGTACCACTCGTTTTGCTGGGGATTCACCCCTCCACTTT. Translating gives CASTTRFAGDSPLHF.

The chain recombines TRBV3-1 (or the pseudogene TRBV3-2) with TRBJ1-4; TRBD1 matches 7 bases. This CDR3 contains 17 residues. Germline loops: CDR1 LGHDT, CDR2 YNNKEL (reference sequence). Trimming removed 4 bases from V and 1 base from J; junction bases left unmatched: 9. CDR3: CASSRYTGAKTNEKLFF. CDR3 sequence (DNA): TGTGCCAGCAGCCGTTATACAGGGGCGAAAACTAATGAAAAACTGTTTTTT.

The V and J genes are TRBV5-1 and TRBJ1-4; 7 positions agree with TRBD1. V trimming: 4 bases; J trimming: 4 bases; junction bases outside the gene matches: 4. This CDR3 has 14 residues. CDR1 SGHRS and CDR2 YFSETQ come from the germline V gene. This chain's CDR3 is CASSMGTVNEKLFF. The CDR3 nucleotides are TGCGCCAGCAGCATGGGGACAGTTAATGAAAAACTGTTTTTT.

This clone was recorded a few times. The rearrangement uses TRBV25-1 and TRBJ1-6; unclear D gene. V dropped 4 bases and J dropped 7 bases, with 11 bases sitting between them. This CDR3 comprises 14 residues. The germline gives CDR1 MGHDK, CDR2 SYGVNS. The CDR3 DNA is TGTGCCAGCAGTGGGGTAGGGTCGAATTCACCCCTCCACTTT. Its protein is CASSGVGSNSPLHF.

V gene TRBV7-2 combines with J gene TRBJ2-7, with 8 bases matching TRBD2. This CDR3 spans 18 amino acids. The germline V gene has CDR1 SGHTA and CDR2 FQGNSA. Trimming cost V 4 bases and J 2 bases; bases outside gene matches: 16. The DNA for the CDR3 is TGTGCCAGCAGCTCCCGACTAGCGTCCTCTCCCTCCACCTACGAGCAGTACTTC. Its protein is CASSSRLASSPSTYEQYF.

The gene calls are TRBV6-6 and TRBJ1-3, with D perhaps matching TRBD1 (6 bases). Between the trimmed V and J ends, which lost 6 bases and 0 bases, there was a span of 12 bases. Germline CDR1 MNHNY, CDR2 SVGAGI (reference sequence). This CDR3 has 15 residues. The DNA of the CDR3 is TGTGCCAGCAGGTCCACAGGGACCTCTGGAAACACCATATATTTT. This encodes CASRSTGTSGNTIYF.

This sequence joins TRBV15 and TRBJ1-1; possible D gene TRBD1, 5 bases. The CDR3 spans 15 residues. Looked up from germline, CDR1 is LNHNV and CDR2 is YYDKDF (reference sequence). Between the trimmed V and J ends, which lost 3 bases and 4 bases, there was a span of 15 bases. As DNA, the CDR3 is TGTGCCACCAGCAGGAATGGGGAGAGGGGCACTGAAGCTTTCTTT. Protein sequence: CATSRNGERGTEAFF.

This chain joins TRBV15 and TRBJ2-7, with D possibly being TRBD1 (6 bases). Trimming took 0 bases from V and 2 from J, leaving 8 bases between them. Germline V lookup: CDR1 LNHNV, CDR2 YYDKDF (reference sequence). The CDR3 runs 14 residues. The chain's CDR3 is CATSRDSGAYEQYF. The DNA for the CDR3 is TGTGCCACCAGCAGAGATTCAGGGGCCTACGAGCAGTACTTC.

The chain carries TRBV10-3 and TRBJ1-1; D unclear. The V end was cut by 6 bases, the J end by 0 bases, with 5 bases between. This CDR3 has 12 residues. CDR1 and CDR2 (germline): ENHRY, SYGVKD. The CDR3: CAISGLNTEAFF. Written as DNA, the CDR3 is TGTGCCATCAGCGGCCTGAACACTGAAGCTTTCTTT.

V gene TRBV7-2 combines with J gene TRBJ1-1; D possibly corresponds to TRBD1 (5 bases). V lost 3 bases and J 8 bases, leaving 16 bases between the germline ends. This CDR3 has 14 residues. In germline, CDR1 is SGHTA, CDR2 FQGNSA. Here the CDR3 reads CASSFGQGGTEAFF. DNA for the CDR3: TGTGCCAGCAGCTTTGGGCAGGGTGGAACGGAAGCTTTCTTT.

The table lists this clone with a few counts. This chain uses TRBV5-1 with TRBJ1-1; possible D gene TRBD1, 5 bases. Trimming took off 7 bases at V and 5 bases at J, with 21 bases between the two ends. CDR3 size: 15 residues. Germline loops: CDR1 SGHRS, CDR2 YFSETQ. The CDR3: CASHQGLGKNTEAFF. The CDR3 DNA follows: TGCGCCAGCCATCAGGGACTGGGAAAGAATACTGAAGCTTTCTTT.

The genes are TRBV11-2 and TRBJ1-4; perhaps TRBD1 as D (5 bases). The germline V gene has CDR1 SGHAT and CDR2 FQNNGV. Trimming cost V 1 base and J 11 bases, with 20 bases left between them. The CDR3 contains 16 residues. The CDR3 bases are TGTGCCAGCAGCTTAGGAAAGGGGATAAACACGGGGAAACTGTTTTTT. Translating gives CASSLGKGINTGKLFF.

The chain combines TRBV7-2 with TRBJ2-4, with TRBD2 matching 9 bases. Germline CDR1 and CDR2: SGHTA and FQGNSA. After removal of 5 bases from V and 1 base from J, the junction contained 12 bases not matched to a gene. The CDR3 is 18 residues long. CDR3 sequence reads: CASSVSYGAGGAKNIQYF. The CDR3 bases are TGTGCCAGCAGCGTATCTTACGGCGCGGGGGGGGCCAAAAACATTCAGTACTTC.

The chain recombines TRBV5-1 with TRBJ2-3; D might be TRBD1 (5 bases). The germline V gene has CDR1 SGHRS and CDR2 YFSETQ. There are 16 residues in the CDR3. Trimming shortened V by 4 bases and J by 2 bases, and 17 bases separated the two germline ends. The CDR3 reads CASSPPLGVDTDTQYF. The CDR3 nucleotides read TGCGCCAGCAGCCCGCCCTTAGGGGTTGACACAGATACGCAGTATTTT.

V gene TRBV28 combines with J gene TRBJ2-6; 7 nucleotides line up with TRBD1. Germline V gene data show CDR1 as MDHEN and CDR2 as SYDVKM. The CDR3 is 15 amino acids. V trimming: 4 bases; J trimming: 2 bases; junction bases outside the gene matches: 2. CDR3 amino acids: CASSSQGAGANVLTF. The CDR3 bases are TGTGCCAGCAGTTCCCAGGGGGCTGGGGCCAACGTCCTGACTTTC.

This rearrangement joins TRBV29-1 to TRBJ2-1, with D possibly being TRBD2 (6 bases). This CDR3 is 12 amino acids long. V dropped 1 base and J dropped 6 bases, with 7 bases sitting between them. Germline lookup yields CDR1 SQVTM and CDR2 ANQGSEA. CDR3 in amino acids: CSVEVAANEQFF. Written as DNA, the CDR3 is TGCAGCGTTGAAGTAGCGGCCAATGAGCAGTTCTTC.

Regarding this clone: One end of the junction fails to match germline, which may point to a read error. The V gene is TRBV20-1, the J gene TRBJ1-2; TRBD1 aligns across 9 bases. The CDR3 spans 10 residues. CDR1 and CDR2 (germline): DFQATT, SNEGSKA (reference sequence). The CDR3 protein is CSATKDRGDF. The CDR3 nucleotides are TGCAGTGCAACTAAGGACAGGGGCGACTTC.

The rearrangement links TRBV5-1 to TRBJ2-2; TRBD2 aligns across 9 bases. This CDR3 spans 16 amino acids. Germline lookup yields CDR1 SGHRS and CDR2 YFSETQ. With 3 bases clipped from V and 4 bases from J, the junction kept 7 bases outside the gene matches. In DNA, the CDR3 is TGCGCCAGCAGCTCTGCGGGACTAGCATTCACCGGGGAGCTGTTTTTT. Its translation is CASSSAGLAFTGELFF.

This clone occurred a few times. J is TRBJ1-1 and V is TRBV28, with 11 bases that match TRBD1. The V gene's germline CDR1 is MDHEN and CDR2 SYDVKM. The CDR3 sequence is 16 residues long. V shed 5 bases, J shed 4 bases, and the junction held 9 bases outside the gene matches. The CDR3 DNA reads TGTGCCAGCAGTCTTGGACAGGGGGCTTTGGGCACTGAAGCTTTCTTT. Translation gives CASSLGQGALGTEAFF.

The DNA of the CDR3 is TGTGCCAGTAGTCGGGACCTTGCCTACAATGAGCAGTTCTTC. Protein: CASSRDLAYNEQFF. V and J are TRBV19 and TRBJ2-1, with D perhaps matching TRBD1 or TRBD2 (5 bases each). Germline CDR1 reads LNHDA; CDR2 reads SQIVND (reference sequence). V dropped 5 bases and J dropped 2 bases, with 10 bases sitting between them. There are 14 residues in the CDR3.

The chain carries TRBV6-1 and TRBJ1-1; D might be TRBD1 (6 bases). This CDR3 comprises 15 residues. Trimming took 3 bases from V and 0 from J, leaving 11 bases between them. Germline V gene lookup returns CDR1 MNHNS and CDR2 SASEGT. CDR3 sequence (DNA): TGTGCCAGCAGTGATAGACAGGACGTGAACACTGAAGCTTTCTTT. It codes for CASSDRQDVNTEAFF.

The chain recombines TRBV7-2 with TRBJ2-5; 10 positions match TRBD1. V was clipped by 2 bases and J by 5 bases; unmatched bases: 8. The germline gives CDR1 SGHTA, CDR2 FQGNSA. This CDR3 has 16 amino acids. The CDR3 here is CASSLIGQGVGETQYF. The CDR3 bases are TGTGCCAGCAGCTTAATTGGACAGGGGGTGGGGGAGACCCAGTACTTC. The variable domain in full, completed from reference TRBV7-2 and TRBJ2-5, reads GAGVSQSPSNKVTEKGKDVELRCDPISGHTALYWYRQSLGQGLEFLIYFQGNSAPDKSGLPSDRFSAERTGGSVSTLTIQRTQQEDSAVYLCASSLIGQGVGETQYFGPGTRLLVL.

The chain recombines TRBV4-3 with TRBJ1-2; possible D gene TRBD1, 6 bases. Germline V CDR1 and CDR2: LGHNA, YSLEER. The CDR3 loop spans 16 amino acids. V was cut by 6 bases and J by 5 bases, with 22 bases left in between. Written as DNA, the CDR3 is TGCGCCAGCAGGAACCTAGGGGGGGTTCAGTCTTATGGCTACACCTTC. This encodes CASRNLGGVQSYGYTF.

The rearrangement uses TRBV6-4 and TRBJ1-1; 10 bases match TRBD1. This CDR3 comprises 14 residues. V lost 3 bases and J lost 13; bases outside the gene matches: 11. CDR1 MRHNA and CDR2 SNTAGT come from the germline V gene. The CDR3 nucleotides are TGTGCCAGCAGTGATTGGGACAGGGGCCGCCAGATTTTCTTT. As protein: CASSDWDRGRQIFF.

This clone was detected once. The chain uses TRBV5-6 and TRBJ1-5; D remains unclear. This CDR3 has 15 amino acids. V lost 1 base to trimming and J lost 7 bases, with 15 bases between them. CDR1 is SGHDT, CDR2 YYEEEE, per germline. DNA of the CDR3: TGTGCCAGCAGCTTGTGGGGTACAGTGGGACAGCCCCAGCATTTT. Its translation: CASSLWGTVGQPQHF.